A selection of T cell receptor beta chains follows, all from one sample in a study of control samples from healthy donors and cancer patients. Measured with immunoSEQ multiplex PCR; TCRdb has only the in-frame clones, and not every one. The repertoire holds under 150,000 clones, with about 89% as singletons. The sequenced material came from blood. These receptors were obtained from a man in his fifties or sixties in good health. CDR3s include the opening cysteine and the closing phenylalanine or tryptophan.

TRBV12-3/TRBV12-4 CASSRGLGNTIYF
TRBV12-3/TRBV12-4 CASYFSTGELFF
TRBV28 CASSLSSGVSSYNEQFF
TRBV28 CASRGNGYTF
TRBV2 CASRALQGLEGYTF
TRBV5-6 CASSYQAIYGYTF
TRBV30 CAWSSPGQGAYEQYF
TRBV7-2 CASSPPGGFTDTQYF
TRBV28 CASNGQVITHTEAFF
TRBV9 CASSVIPGTMNTEAFF
TRBV9 CASSVSTGTGVPGELFF
TRBV7-2 CASSIEGRGTPQETQYF
TRBV15 CATSVQPNTEAFF
TRBV30 CAWSTRGTDTEAFF
TRBV5-1 CASSVQGHEQYF
TRBV11-2 CASSFPGVTYEQYF
TRBV28 CASSFRLSNYGYTF
TRBV12-3/TRBV12-4 CASSLGRNQPQHF